This is a list of T cell receptor beta chains from one sample in a study of cytomegalovirus exposure and HLA in healthy donors. TCRdb's copy holds only in-frame clones and misses some; the assay was immunoSEQ multiplex PCR. The table lists approximately 77,000 clones, about 66% of them singletons, with roughly 4.4% in the top ten. Sequenced: PBMCs. These receptor sequences come from a man between 60 and 70 years old in good health and CMV-seropositive. The CDR3 runs from the conserved cysteine through the conserved F or W. Each record gives: J gene, D gene, V gene, clone size, CDR3 DNA, CDR3 protein. The D gene is left open where the match is weak. Rows give clone size only sometimes, using once, few, many, or a class for an expanded clone.

j_call: TRBJ1-1; d_call: TRBD1; v_call: TRBV10-1; clone_size: few; cdr3_nt: TGCGCCAGCCCTACTTCCCTATCTACAGGGGATGGGACTGAAGCTTTCTTT; cdr3_aa: CASPTSLSTGDGTEAFF
j_call: TRBJ2-3; d_call: NA; v_call: TRBV5-6; clone_size: NA; cdr3_nt: TGTGCCAGCAGCTTGGACAGGCCTACAGATACGCAGTATTTT; cdr3_aa: CASSLDRPTDTQYF
j_call: TRBJ1-6; d_call: NA; v_call: TRBV21-1; clone_size: NA; cdr3_nt: TGTGCCAGCAGCGCCCGGGACATTGGTAATTCACCCCTCCACTTT; cdr3_aa: CASSARDIGNSPLHF
j_call: TRBJ2-3; d_call: TRBD2; v_call: TRBV29-1; clone_size: NA; cdr3_nt: TGCAGCGCCCCGGGAGGGGGGCAGGCAGATACGCAGTATTTT; cdr3_aa: CSAPGGGQADTQYF
j_call: TRBJ2-1; d_call: NA; v_call: TRBV6-5; clone_size: NA; cdr3_nt: TGTGCCAGCAGTCGCCCAGCGGCCAATGAGCAGTTCTTC; cdr3_aa: CASSRPAANEQFF
j_call: TRBJ2-7; d_call: TRBD2; v_call: TRBV30; clone_size: few; cdr3_nt: TGTGCCTGGGGGGCGGGAGTGCAATACGAGCAGTACTTC; cdr3_aa: CAWGAGVQYEQYF
j_call: TRBJ2-6; d_call: NA; v_call: TRBV19; clone_size: NA; cdr3_nt: TGTGCCAGTAGGATAGTTGACAGCTCTGGGGCCAACGTCCTGACTTTC; cdr3_aa: CASRIVDSSGANVLTF
j_call: TRBJ2-7; d_call: NA; v_call: TRBV6-1; clone_size: NA; cdr3_nt: TGTGCCAGCAGTGTAGGAAGCGCCTCCTACGAGCAGTACTTC; cdr3_aa: CASSVGSASYEQYF
j_call: TRBJ1-2; d_call: TRBD1; v_call: TRBV11-2; clone_size: NA; cdr3_nt: TGTGCCAGCAGCTTAGATCTTACAGGGGCTAACTATGGCTACACCTTC; cdr3_aa: CASSLDLTGANYGYTF
j_call: TRBJ2-1; d_call: NA; v_call: TRBV7-2; clone_size: few; cdr3_nt: TGTGCCAGCAGCTTAGAGCGGAACTCCTACAATGAGCAGTTCTTC; cdr3_aa: CASSLERNSYNEQFF
j_call: TRBJ2-7; d_call: NA; v_call: TRBV5-4; clone_size: NA; cdr3_nt: TGTGCCAGCAGCGGCCAGACAGCGTCTGACGAGCAGTACTTC; cdr3_aa: CASSGQTASDEQYF
j_call: TRBJ2-3; d_call: NA; v_call: TRBV5-5; clone_size: few; cdr3_nt: TGTGCCAGCGGACAGAGCACAGATACGCAGTATTTT; cdr3_aa: CASGQSTDTQYF
j_call: TRBJ2-5; d_call: NA; v_call: TRBV28; clone_size: NA; cdr3_nt: TGTGCCAGCAGAACTAGTAGAGCCGGAGGGGCCCAGTACTTC; cdr3_aa: CASRTSRAGGAQYF
j_call: TRBJ2-1; d_call: TRBD2; v_call: TRBV2; clone_size: NA; cdr3_nt: TGTGCCAGCAGTGAACCACTTGGACTAGCTTTGGGCAATGAGCAGTTCTTC; cdr3_aa: CASSEPLGLALGNEQFF
j_call: TRBJ1-4; d_call: NA; v_call: TRBV27; clone_size: NA; cdr3_nt: TGTGCCAGCAGTTCCGCAACTAATGAAAAACTGTTTTTT; cdr3_aa: CASSSATNEKLFF
j_call: TRBJ2-7; d_call: TRBD1; v_call: TRBV28; clone_size: NA; cdr3_nt: TGTGCCAGCAGTACCTCCGACCGGTACAGGGGTCGACGCTACGAGCAGTACTTC; cdr3_aa: CASSTSDRYRGRRYEQYF
j_call: TRBJ2-3; d_call: TRBD2; v_call: TRBV15; clone_size: NA; cdr3_nt: TGTGCCACCAGCAGAGATGAGGGGACTAGCACAGATACGCAATATTTT; cdr3_aa: CATSRDEGTSTDTQYF
j_call: TRBJ2-7; d_call: TRBD1; v_call: TRBV5-1; clone_size: once; cdr3_nt: TGCGCCAGCAGCGTACAGGGGGCCTACGAGCAGTACTTC; cdr3_aa: CASSVQGAYEQYF
j_call: TRBJ2-1; d_call: TRBD2; v_call: TRBV5-4; clone_size: NA; cdr3_nt: TGTGCCAGCAGCGTGACCCTAGGCGGGGGGGTTGGTGAGCAGTTCTTC; cdr3_aa: CASSVTLGGGVGEQFF
j_call: TRBJ2-4; d_call: TRBD2; v_call: TRBV10-3; clone_size: NA; cdr3_nt: TGTGCCATCAGTGAGCCGGGACTAGGGGAAAACATTCAGTACTTC; cdr3_aa: CAISEPGLGENIQYF
j_call: TRBJ1-5; d_call: TRBD1; v_call: TRBV7-9; clone_size: NA; cdr3_nt: TGTGCCAGCAGCTCCTGGAGGGGGCTGGATGGGAATCAGCCCCAGCATTTT; cdr3_aa: CASSSWRGLDGNQPQHF
j_call: TRBJ1-2; d_call: NA; v_call: TRBV7-9; clone_size: NA; cdr3_nt: TGTGCCAGCAGCTTGACGACAGTGCGCTATGGCTACACCTTC; cdr3_aa: CASSLTTVRYGYTF
j_call: TRBJ2-7; d_call: NA; v_call: TRBV4-3; clone_size: NA; cdr3_nt: TGCGCCAGCAGCCAAGAGGGAGAGGCGTCCTACGAGCAGTACTTC; cdr3_aa: CASSQEGEASYEQYF
j_call: TRBJ2-3; d_call: NA; v_call: TRBV7-2; clone_size: NA; cdr3_nt: TGTGCCAGCAGCTTAGTTGGCGGGTCGGGCACAGATACGCAGTATTTT; cdr3_aa: CASSLVGGSGTDTQYF
j_call: TRBJ1-5; d_call: NA; v_call: TRBV5-6; clone_size: NA; cdr3_nt: TGTGCCAGCAGCTTGGGTCCAGGGGGCAATCAGCCCCAGCATTTT; cdr3_aa: CASSLGPGGNQPQHF
j_call: TRBJ2-1; d_call: NA; v_call: TRBV7-6; clone_size: NA; cdr3_nt: TGTGCCAGCAGCTTCGACCCCAGTCCGGGATCAACCTACAATGAGCAGTTCTTC; cdr3_aa: CASSFDPSPGSTYNEQFF
j_call: TRBJ2-7; d_call: TRBD2; v_call: TRBV13; clone_size: NA; cdr3_nt: TGTGCCAGCAGCACCAGGGAGGGATCCTACGAGCAGTACTTC; cdr3_aa: CASSTREGSYEQYF
j_call: TRBJ1-5; d_call: TRBD1; v_call: TRBV4-2; clone_size: NA; cdr3_nt: TGTGCCAGCAGCCAAGATAGGAACAGGGGTAATCAGCCCCAGCATTTT; cdr3_aa: CASSQDRNRGNQPQHF
j_call: TRBJ2-7; d_call: TRBD1; v_call: TRBV7-7; clone_size: NA; cdr3_nt: TGTGCCAGCAGCCCGGGGACAGGACCTTACGAGCAGTACTTC; cdr3_aa: CASSPGTGPYEQYF
j_call: TRBJ2-3; d_call: TRBD1; v_call: TRBV5-1; clone_size: NA; cdr3_nt: TGCGCCAGCAGCTTGGAACTCAGGGGGATTAGTTACACAGATACGCAGTATTTT; cdr3_aa: CASSLELRGISYTDTQYF
j_call: TRBJ1-4; d_call: TRBD1; v_call: TRBV29-1; clone_size: NA; cdr3_nt: TGCAGCGTTGCCCGACAGGGTGGCGAAAAACTGTTTTTT; cdr3_aa: CSVARQGGEKLFF
j_call: TRBJ2-7; d_call: NA; v_call: TRBV9; clone_size: once; cdr3_nt: TGTGCCAGCACCTTAAGCTTAGGAGGAGAGCAGTACTTC; cdr3_aa: CASTLSLGGEQYF
j_call: TRBJ2-7; d_call: NA; v_call: TRBV5-1; clone_size: NA; cdr3_nt: TGCGCCAGCAGCTTGGGGTCAGCCTACGAGCAGTACTTC; cdr3_aa: CASSLGSAYEQYF
j_call: TRBJ2-1; d_call: NA; v_call: TRBV14; clone_size: NA; cdr3_nt: TGTGCCAGCAGCCAAGATCTTGGGGAGGTCTTCCACAATGAGCAGTTCTTC; cdr3_aa: CASSQDLGEVFHNEQFF
j_call: TRBJ1-2; d_call: NA; v_call: TRBV2; clone_size: NA; cdr3_nt: TGTGCCAGCCGGTCGGGCTATGGCTACACCTTC; cdr3_aa: CASRSGYGYTF
j_call: TRBJ2-7; d_call: TRBD2; v_call: TRBV4-2; clone_size: few; cdr3_nt: TGTGCCAGCAGGACCACTAGCGACGGCGCCTACGAGCAGTACTTC; cdr3_aa: CASRTTSDGAYEQYF
j_call: TRBJ1-5; d_call: NA; v_call: TRBV7-9; clone_size: few; cdr3_nt: TGTGCCAGCAGCTCGACAGCTAATCAGCCCCAGCATTTT; cdr3_aa: CASSSTANQPQHF
j_call: TRBJ2-7; d_call: NA; v_call: TRBV27; clone_size: NA; cdr3_nt: TGTGCCAGCAGTTCTCAGCCAGAGGAGGACGAGCAGTGCTTC; cdr3_aa: CASSSQPEEDEQCF
j_call: TRBJ2-5; d_call: NA; v_call: TRBV1; clone_size: NA; cdr3_nt: TGCACCAGCATCCCCCCTCCTAGAGGCCAAGAGACCCAGTACTTC; cdr3_aa: CTSIPPPRGQETQYF
j_call: TRBJ2-5; d_call: TRBD2; v_call: TRBV4-1; clone_size: NA; cdr3_nt: TGCGCCAGCTCGGGGGAGGGACTAGCGGGGGTTGGGGAGACCCAGTACTTC; cdr3_aa: CASSGEGLAGVGETQYF
j_call: TRBJ2-7; d_call: NA; v_call: TRBV28; clone_size: NA; cdr3_nt: TGTGCCAGCGGGAGTACCTCCTACGAGCAGTACTTC; cdr3_aa: CASGSTSYEQYF
j_call: TRBJ1-1; d_call: NA; v_call: TRBV28; clone_size: few; cdr3_nt: TGTGCCAGCAACAAAGCCTTAACAGGGTTTAACACTGAAGCTTTCTTT; cdr3_aa: CASNKALTGFNTEAFF
j_call: TRBJ2-7; d_call: TRBD2; v_call: TRBV9; clone_size: NA; cdr3_nt: TGTGCCAGCAGCCTGTCGGGACTAGGGGAGCAGTACTTC; cdr3_aa: CASSLSGLGEQYF